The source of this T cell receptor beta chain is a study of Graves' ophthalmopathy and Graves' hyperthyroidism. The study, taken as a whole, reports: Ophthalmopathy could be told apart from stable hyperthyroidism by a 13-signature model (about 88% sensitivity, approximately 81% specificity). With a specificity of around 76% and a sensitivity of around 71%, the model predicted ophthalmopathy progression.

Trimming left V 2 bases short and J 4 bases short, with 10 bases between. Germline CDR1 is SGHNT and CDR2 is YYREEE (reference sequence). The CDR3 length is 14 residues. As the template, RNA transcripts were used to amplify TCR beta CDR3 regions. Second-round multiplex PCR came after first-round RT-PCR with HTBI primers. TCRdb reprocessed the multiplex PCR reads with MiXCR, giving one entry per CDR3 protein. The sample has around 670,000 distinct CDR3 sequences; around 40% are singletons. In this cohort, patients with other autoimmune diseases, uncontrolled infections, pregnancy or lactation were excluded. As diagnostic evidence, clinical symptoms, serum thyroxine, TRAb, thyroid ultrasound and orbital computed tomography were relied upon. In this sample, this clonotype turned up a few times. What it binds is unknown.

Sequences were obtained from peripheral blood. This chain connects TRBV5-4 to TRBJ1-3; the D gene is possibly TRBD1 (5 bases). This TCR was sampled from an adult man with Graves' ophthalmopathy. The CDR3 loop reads CASSFRVYGNTIYF. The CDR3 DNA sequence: TGTGCCAGCAGCTTCAGGGTTTACGGAAACACCATATATTTT. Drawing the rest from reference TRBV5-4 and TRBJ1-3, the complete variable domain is ETGVTQSPTHLIKTRGQQVTLRCSSQSGHNTVSWYQQALGQGPQFIFQYYREEENGRGNFPPRFSGLQFPNYSSELNVNALELDDSALYLCASSFRVYGNTIYFGEGSWLTVV.